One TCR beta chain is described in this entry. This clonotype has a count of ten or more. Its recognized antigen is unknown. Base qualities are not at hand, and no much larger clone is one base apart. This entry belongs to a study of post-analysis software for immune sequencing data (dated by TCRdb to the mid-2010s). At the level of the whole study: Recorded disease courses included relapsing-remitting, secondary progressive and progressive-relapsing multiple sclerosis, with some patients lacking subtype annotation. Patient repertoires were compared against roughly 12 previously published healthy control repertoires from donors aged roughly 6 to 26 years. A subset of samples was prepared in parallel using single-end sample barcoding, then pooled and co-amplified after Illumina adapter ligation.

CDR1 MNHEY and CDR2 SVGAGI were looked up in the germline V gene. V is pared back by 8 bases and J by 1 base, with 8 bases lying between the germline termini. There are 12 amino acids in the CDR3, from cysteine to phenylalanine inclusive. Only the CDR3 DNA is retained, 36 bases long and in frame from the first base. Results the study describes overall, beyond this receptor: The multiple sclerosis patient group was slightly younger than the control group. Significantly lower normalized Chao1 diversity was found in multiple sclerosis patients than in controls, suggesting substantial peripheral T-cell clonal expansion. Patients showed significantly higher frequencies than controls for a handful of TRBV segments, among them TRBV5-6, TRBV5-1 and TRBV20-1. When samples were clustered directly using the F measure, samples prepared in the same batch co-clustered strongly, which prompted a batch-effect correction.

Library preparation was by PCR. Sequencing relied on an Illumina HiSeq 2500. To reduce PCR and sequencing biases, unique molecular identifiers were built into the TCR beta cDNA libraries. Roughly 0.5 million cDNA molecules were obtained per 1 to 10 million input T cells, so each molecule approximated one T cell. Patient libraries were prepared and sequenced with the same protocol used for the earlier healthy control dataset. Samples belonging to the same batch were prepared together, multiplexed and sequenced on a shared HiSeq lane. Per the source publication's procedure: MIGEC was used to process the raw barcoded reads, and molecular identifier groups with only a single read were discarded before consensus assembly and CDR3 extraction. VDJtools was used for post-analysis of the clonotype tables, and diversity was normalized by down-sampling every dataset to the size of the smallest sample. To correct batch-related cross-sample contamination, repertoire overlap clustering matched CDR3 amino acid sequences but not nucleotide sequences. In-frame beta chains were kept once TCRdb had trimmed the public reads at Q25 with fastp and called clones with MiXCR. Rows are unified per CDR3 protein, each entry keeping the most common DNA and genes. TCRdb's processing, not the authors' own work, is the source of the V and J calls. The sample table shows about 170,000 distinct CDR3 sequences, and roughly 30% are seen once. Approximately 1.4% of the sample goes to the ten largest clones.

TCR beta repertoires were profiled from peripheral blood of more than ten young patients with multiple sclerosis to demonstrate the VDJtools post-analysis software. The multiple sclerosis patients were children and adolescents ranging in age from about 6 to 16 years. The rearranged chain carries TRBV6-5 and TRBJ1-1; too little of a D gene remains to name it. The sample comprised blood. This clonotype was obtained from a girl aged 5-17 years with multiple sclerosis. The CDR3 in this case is CASGPGNTEAFF. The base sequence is TGTGCCAGCGGCCCTGGGAACACTGAAGCTTTCTTT.